Listed below are T cell receptor beta chains from one sample, sequenced in a study of cytomegalovirus exposure and HLA in healthy donors. Assay used: immunoSEQ multiplex PCR; TCRdb lists only in-frame clones, some missing. The table lists 150,000 to 200,000 clones, about 80% of them singletons. Sequencing input: PBMCs. Source of these receptors: a man aged 18-30 years in good health and CMV-seropositive. The conserved cysteine and the conserved F or W are not part of the CDR3 here. Each record gives: CDR3 length, V gene, J gene, D gene, CDR3 protein. D genes are given only for firm matches.

len: 12
v_gene: TRBV10-3
j_gene: TRBJ2-7
d_gene: TRBD1
CDR3aa: ATLGQGATYEQY

len: 16
v_gene: TRBV15
j_gene: TRBJ1-2
d_gene: TRBD1
CDR3aa: ATSRDGLHGTGIGGYT

len: 13
v_gene: TRBV29-1
j_gene: TRBJ2-5
d_gene: -
CDR3aa: SVEDQGQLQETQY

len: 18
v_gene: TRBV6-4
j_gene: TRBJ2-3
d_gene: TRBD2
CDR3aa: ASSDDRWTSGYRGTDTQY

len: 13
v_gene: TRBV10-1
j_gene: TRBJ2-5
d_gene: -
CDR3aa: ASSESSAGRETQY

len: 13
v_gene: TRBV27
j_gene: TRBJ2-3
d_gene: -
CDR3aa: ASSFSLVGRDTQY

len: 13
v_gene: TRBV5-1
j_gene: TRBJ2-7
d_gene: TRBD2
CDR3aa: ASSPGLAADYEQY

len: 14
v_gene: TRBV4-1
j_gene: TRBJ2-3
d_gene: TRBD1
CDR3aa: ASSQLTGGWPDTQY

len: 14
v_gene: TRBV5-1
j_gene: TRBJ1-1
d_gene: -
CDR3aa: ASSLLTRPSNTEAF

len: 15
v_gene: TRBV19
j_gene: TRBJ1-2
d_gene: -
CDR3aa: ASSIEGRVVRLDGYT

len: 13
v_gene: TRBV6-5
j_gene: TRBJ2-2
d_gene: TRBD1
CDR3aa: ASGKGQGKTGELF

len: 10
v_gene: TRBV2
j_gene: TRBJ1-2
d_gene: -
CDR3aa: ASSEQADGYT

len: 12
v_gene: TRBV5-6
j_gene: TRBJ1-2
d_gene: TRBD1
CDR3aa: ASSLDDRGYGYT

len: 13
v_gene: TRBV2
j_gene: TRBJ2-1
d_gene: TRBD2
CDR3aa: ASKKAGSSYNEQF

len: 13
v_gene: TRBV2
j_gene: TRBJ1-1
d_gene: TRBD1
CDR3aa: ASSTNRQGGVEAF

len: 11
v_gene: TRBV4-1
j_gene: TRBJ1-1
d_gene: -
CDR3aa: ASSGGDYTEAF

len: 13
v_gene: TRBV11-2
j_gene: TRBJ1-3
d_gene: -
CDR3aa: ASSLEGGSGNTIY

len: 14
v_gene: TRBV5-6
j_gene: TRBJ2-3
d_gene: TRBD2
CDR3aa: ASSPSGVTSTDTQY

len: 12
v_gene: TRBV6-5
j_gene: TRBJ1-2
d_gene: -
CDR3aa: ASSYSFQDYGYT

len: 14
v_gene: TRBV27
j_gene: TRBJ2-1
d_gene: TRBD2
CDR3aa: ASSLYAGEAYNEQF

len: 14
v_gene: TRBV5-4
j_gene: TRBJ2-7
d_gene: TRBD2
CDR3aa: ASSQASGGSSYEQY

len: 11
v_gene: TRBV5-4
j_gene: TRBJ1-1
d_gene: -
CDR3aa: ASSFDKNTEAF

len: 13
v_gene: TRBV10-2
j_gene: TRBJ2-7
d_gene: TRBD2
CDR3aa: ASRDLTSGRYEQY

len: 12
v_gene: TRBV19
j_gene: TRBJ1-3
d_gene: TRBD1
CDR3aa: ASNRGSSGNTIY

len: 14
v_gene: TRBV27
j_gene: TRBJ2-2
d_gene: TRBD2
CDR3aa: ASSFSGGTNTGELF

len: 13
v_gene: TRBV6-1
j_gene: TRBJ1-2
d_gene: TRBD1
CDR3aa: ASSEVAGGWDGYT

len: 11
v_gene: TRBV6-1
j_gene: TRBJ2-7
d_gene: TRBD1
CDR3aa: ASSEWTGYEQY

len: 12
v_gene: TRBV5-1
j_gene: TRBJ2-7
d_gene: TRBD2
CDR3aa: ASTLAGVSGEQY

len: 13
v_gene: TRBV28
j_gene: TRBJ1-5
d_gene: -
CDR3aa: ASSLSSGLNQPQH

len: 11
v_gene: TRBV7-2
j_gene: TRBJ1-1
d_gene: -
CDR3aa: ASSLVFRTEAF

len: 14
v_gene: TRBV5-1
j_gene: TRBJ2-3
d_gene: TRBD1
CDR3aa: ASSLSGQGRADTQY

len: 12
v_gene: TRBV10-3
j_gene: TRBJ1-4
d_gene: -
CDR3aa: AISDGNQREKLF

len: 11
v_gene: TRBV7-2
j_gene: TRBJ1-1
d_gene: -
CDR3aa: ASSYTSNTEAF

len: 11
v_gene: TRBV5-1
j_gene: TRBJ2-3
d_gene: -
CDR3aa: ARGGRDPPRRY

len: 12
v_gene: TRBV10-1
j_gene: TRBJ2-2
d_gene: -
CDR3aa: ASSSRGLGGELF

len: 14
v_gene: TRBV7-8
j_gene: TRBJ1-2
d_gene: TRBD1
CDR3aa: ASTSLGDREFGGYT

len: 13
v_gene: TRBV4-1
j_gene: TRBJ2-7
d_gene: TRBD2
CDR3aa: ASSREGQGSSEQY

len: 13
v_gene: TRBV11-2
j_gene: TRBJ2-2
d_gene: -
CDR3aa: ASSSVRGATGELF

len: 12
v_gene: TRBV5-4
j_gene: TRBJ2-5
d_gene: -
CDR3aa: ASSPITEQETQY

len: 10
v_gene: TRBV15
j_gene: TRBJ2-7
d_gene: TRBD1
CDR3aa: ATSGDSYEQY

len: 13
v_gene: TRBV5-4
j_gene: TRBJ2-7
d_gene: TRBD2
CDR3aa: ASSLGSGGAYEQY

len: 12
v_gene: TRBV6-5
j_gene: TRBJ1-2
d_gene: TRBD1
CDR3aa: ASSDSTTGGGYT

len: 11
v_gene: TRBV7-2
j_gene: TRBJ1-1
d_gene: TRBD1
CDR3aa: ASSSPDRAKAF

len: 11
v_gene: TRBV25-1
j_gene: TRBJ1-5
d_gene: -
CDR3aa: ASSDTEDQPQH

len: 10
v_gene: TRBV6-1
j_gene: TRBJ1-1
d_gene: -
CDR3aa: ASSVTGSEAF

len: 12
v_gene: TRBV5-1
j_gene: TRBJ2-5
d_gene: TRBD2
CDR3aa: ASNRREGQETQY

len: 11
v_gene: TRBV27
j_gene: TRBJ1-2
d_gene: -
CDR3aa: ASSSTLGSGYT

len: 14
v_gene: TRBV5-1
j_gene: TRBJ1-2
d_gene: TRBD1
CDR3aa: ASSNPKTGPNYGYT

len: 13
v_gene: TRBV30
j_gene: TRBJ1-1
d_gene: -
CDR3aa: AWKPGATMNTEAF

len: 15
v_gene: TRBV7-9
j_gene: TRBJ2-3
d_gene: TRBD2
CDR3aa: ASSLGGLVGEPDTQY

len: 14
v_gene: TRBV6-1
j_gene: TRBJ1-6
d_gene: -
CDR3aa: ASSVKASSYNSPLH

len: 13
v_gene: TRBV12-5
j_gene: TRBJ1-1
d_gene: -
CDR3aa: ASGLVQGVNTEAF

len: 13
v_gene: TRBV9
j_gene: TRBJ2-5
d_gene: TRBD2
CDR3aa: ASSTTSGLQETQY

len: 14
v_gene: TRBV5-1
j_gene: TRBJ2-7
d_gene: TRBD2
CDR3aa: ASSGLTSGRSYEQY

len: 14
v_gene: TRBV28
j_gene: TRBJ2-7
d_gene: -
CDR3aa: ASSTLKTRKSYEQY

len: 11
v_gene: TRBV19
j_gene: TRBJ2-7
d_gene: -
CDR3aa: ASSLLGSQEQY

len: 13
v_gene: TRBV5-1
j_gene: TRBJ1-2
d_gene: -
CDR3aa: ASSLDGRQGYGYT